This is a list of T cell receptor beta chains from one sample in a study of cytomegalovirus exposure and HLA in healthy donors. Only in-frame clones appear in the TCRdb table, and some are missing; sequencing was by immunoSEQ multiplex PCR. The profile shows about 170,000 clones, 73% of them singletons. The sequenced material came from PBMCs. The receptors come from a woman aged 18-29 years in good health and CMV-seropositive. The CDR3 runs from the conserved cysteine through the conserved F or W. D genes are given only for firm matches. A clone size is listed for some rows: how often the clone was seen (once, few, many), or a class if it is expanded.

>-|TRBV19|13|TRBJ1-5|-
TGTGCCAGCTCCGAAACAGGGTATCAGCCCCAGCATTTT
CASSETGYQPQHF
>TRBD1|TRBV28|14|TRBJ1-1|-
TGTGCCAGCAGCCCCTCCCCGGGACAGGGTAAGACTTTCTTT
CASSPSPGQGKTFF
>-|TRBV19|15|TRBJ1-2|-
TGTGCCAGTTCCGCTAACAGTGTACCTAACTATGGCTACACCTTC
CASSANSVPNYGYTF
>TRBD2|TRBV5-6|15|TRBJ2-3|-
TGTGCCAGCAGCCTCCCGGGACTAGCGGGTGGCACGCAGTATTTT
CASSLPGLAGGTQYF
>-|TRBV21-1|17|TRBJ1-1|-
TGTGCCAGCAGCAAAACCCCGGGACAGAGAAAGAACACTGAAGCTTTCTTT
CASSKTPGQRKNTEAFF
>-|TRBV6-1|14|TRBJ1-5|-
TGTGCCAGCAGATCCTACCTGAGCAATCAGCCCCAGCATTTT
CASRSYLSNQPQHF
>-|TRBV13|14|TRBJ2-7|-
TGTGCCAGCGCCCAACGGGGGATCTCCTACGAGCAGTACTTC
CASAQRGISYEQYF
>-|TRBV11-2|13|TRBJ2-1|once
TGTGCCAGCAGATACGTCGGGAGACATGAGCAGTTCTTC
CASRYVGRHEQFF
>-|TRBV15|17|TRBJ2-1|-
TGTGCCACCAGCAGAGATCGAAGCGGCCCCTCCTACAATGAGCAGTTCTTC
CATSRDRSGPSYNEQFF
>-|TRBV9|15|TRBJ2-3|-
TGTGCCAGCAGCGTAGCGGGGACTTACACAGATACGCAGTATTTT
CASSVAGTYTDTQYF
>-|TRBV19|13|TRBJ2-6|few
TGTGCCAGTAGTCTTCTCGGGGCCAACGTCCTGACTTTC
CASSLLGANVLTF
>TRBD1|TRBV7-3|17|TRBJ2-5|-
TGTGCCAGCAGTACTGCCTGGACAGGGGACCGTAAAGAGACCCAGTACTTC
CASSTAWTGDRKETQYF
>-|TRBV5-1|14|TRBJ2-5|-
TGCGCCAGCAGCACGGCAGGGGCCCAAGAGACCCAGTACTTC
CASSTAGAQETQYF
>TRBD1|TRBV13|16|TRBJ2-2|medium-sized
TGTGCCAGCAGCTCGCGAGGGACAGGGTTCACCGGGGAGCTGTTTTTT
CASSSRGTGFTGELFF
>TRBD2|TRBV29-1|19|TRBJ2-3|-
TGCAGCGTTGAAGATCGGGGGACTAGCGGGGGCCGGAGCACAGATACGCAGTATTTT
CSVEDRGTSGGRSTDTQYF
>TRBD1|TRBV28|13|TRBJ2-1|-
TGTGCCAGCAGTAGGGGGCGGTACAATGAGCAGTTCTTC
CASSRGRYNEQFF
>-|TRBV6-6|16|TRBJ2-6|-
TGTGCCAGCAGTTACTCTAGCGGCTCTGGGGCCAACGTCCTGACTTTC
CASSYSSGSGANVLTF
>-|TRBV6-6|13|TRBJ1-5|-
TGTGCCAGCAGTTGGGGAGGGGCGCAGCCCCAGCATTTT
CASSWGGAQPQHF
>-|TRBV4-1|15|TRBJ1-4|few
TGCGCCAGCAGCCCGCCGGGGACGGCGGGGGAAAAACTGTTTTTT
CASSPPGTAGEKLFF
>TRBD2|TRBV2|15|TRBJ2-3|-
TGTGCCAGCAGTACGAGCCCGGGGGGGGCAGATACGCAGTATTTT
CASSTSPGGADTQYF
>-|TRBV14|16|TRBJ1-6|-
TGTGCCAGCAGCTTACCCAGGGGCACCTATAATTCACCCCTCCACTTT
CASSLPRGTYNSPLHF
>TRBD2|TRBV5-1|18|TRBJ2-3|-
TGCGCCAGCAGCCTCCGACCAGGGACTAGCGGGGCCACAGATACGCAGTATTTT
CASSLRPGTSGATDTQYF
>TRBD1|TRBV18|12|TRBJ1-2|-
TGTGCCAGCTCAGGACAGGGAGACGGCTACACCTTC
CASSGQGDGYTF
>-|TRBV7-3|16|TRBJ2-3|-
TGTGCCAGCAGCTTATTCGGAGGGCTAAGCACAGATACGCAGTATTTT
CASSLFGGLSTDTQYF
>TRBD2|TRBV6-1|13|TRBJ2-7|-
TGTGCCAGCAGTGGGGAGGGCGCCTACGAGCAGTACTTC
CASSGEGAYEQYF
>TRBD1|TRBV5-1|13|TRBJ2-7|-
TGCGCCAGCAGCTGGGACAGGGGCTACGAGCAGTACTTC
CASSWDRGYEQYF
>TRBD2|TRBV7-8|14|TRBJ2-2|-
TGTGCCAGCCCTAGCGGGGGGAACACCGGGGAGCTGTTTTTT
CASPSGGNTGELFF
>TRBD2|TRBV30|15|TRBJ2-5|-
TGTGCCTGGAGACCCTCCTCGAGCGGGGGAGGGACCCAGTACTTC
CAWRPSSSGGGTQYF
>-|TRBV18|15|TRBJ2-3|-
TGTGCCAGCTCACCACCGAGCGAGAGCACAGATACGCAGTATTTT
CASSPPSESTDTQYF
>TRBD2|TRBV11-1|15|TRBJ2-1|-
TGTGCCAGCAGCTCCGGACTAGCGGCTGACAATGAGCAGTTCTTC
CASSSGLAADNEQFF
>TRBD1|TRBV7-3|15|TRBJ2-7|-
TGTGCCAGTAGTTTAACCGGGACAGGGGGTGACGAGCAGTACTTC
CASSLTGTGGDEQYF
>-|TRBV10-3|16|TRBJ2-2|-
TGTGCCATCAGTGAGAGAGGGGGGGACTCCACCGGGGAGCTGTTTTTT
CAISERGGDSTGELFF
>TRBD1|TRBV7-2|15|TRBJ1-1|-
TGTGCCAGCAGCCCCACAGGGGGTCTAAACACTGAAGCTTTCTTT
CASSPTGGLNTEAFF
>-|TRBV5-5|16|TRBJ1-1|-
TGTGCCAGCAGCACCGAGAGGACATCTTTGAACACTGAAGCTTTCTTT
CASSTERTSLNTEAFF
>-|TRBV27|13|TRBJ1-1|few
TGTGCCAGCAGTTCCAGGGGAAACACTGAAGCTTTCTTT
CASSSRGNTEAFF
>TRBD1|TRBV7-2|17|TRBJ1-2|few
TGTGCCAGCAGCTTAGCCACCCGTTGGGGACAGGGATCTGGCTACACCTTC
CASSLATRWGQGSGYTF
>-|TRBV2|12|TRBJ1-2|-
TGTGCCAGCTCACTGAGCGACTATGGCTACACCTTC
CASSLSDYGYTF
>-|TRBV30|11|TRBJ1-1|-
TGTGCCTGGGCCCGGGTCCCTGAAGCTTTCTTT
CAWARVPEAFF